The 5 T cell receptor beta chains given below trace back to one sample, sequenced in a study of shared clonotypes between healthy human individuals. Measured with immunoSEQ multiplex PCR; TCRdb has only the in-frame clones, and not every one. The sample consists of approximately 460,000 clones, around 77% of them appearing once. Sequencing was performed on PBMCs. Source of these receptors: a middle-aged woman in good health. Some clones in this sample may be carry-over from other donors' samples.

In regard to this clone: A far larger clone is off by one base, so a read error is likely. The chain employs TRBV28 and TRBJ2-7; no reliable D call. The length of the CDR3 is 14 residues. Per germline, CDR1 MDHEN and CDR2 SYDVKM. The CDR3 nucleotides are TGTACCAGCAGTTTAATGAAGTTTTACAGCGAGCAGTACTTC. Translation gives CTSSLMKFYSEQYF.

This chain uses TRBV2 with TRBJ2-1, with D maybe TRBD2 (5 bases). CDR1 is SNHLY, CDR2 FYNNEI, per germline. The CDR3 totals 12 residues. V lost 5 bases and J 9 bases, leaving 11 bases between the germline ends. DNA for the CDR3: TGTGCCAGCAGTCTGCTAGCAAGTGAGCAGTTCTTC. Translated: CASSLLASEQFF.

The rearrangement uses TRBV7-9 and TRBJ1-3; D unresolved. Trimming took off 1 base at V and 1 base at J, with 8 bases between the two ends. Germline V gene data show CDR1 as SEHNR and CDR2 as FQNEAQ (reference sequence). The CDR3 contains 15 residues. The CDR3 loop reads CASSLGGKSGNTIYF. The DNA for the CDR3 is TGTGCCAGCAGCTTAGGAGGGAAATCTGGAAACACCATATATTTT.

This clone was observed a single time. The chain is built from TRBV29-1 and TRBJ2-7; D remains ambiguous. V lost 4 bases, J lost 2 bases, and 12 bases lay in between. CDR3 length: 13 residues. Germline V gene lookup returns CDR1 SQVTM and CDR2 ANQGSEA. CDR3 DNA: TGCAGCGTTGTTTCCCGGGCGACCTACGAGCAGTACTTC. Protein: CSVVSRATYEQYF.

V is TRBV19 and J is TRBJ1-1; 11 positions match TRBD1. Trimming removed 5 bases from V and 10 bases from J; junction bases left unmatched: 9. CDR1 LNHDA and CDR2 SQIVND come from the germline V gene (reference sequence). The CDR3 contains 14 residues. The chain's CDR3 is CASSSRTGGGGAFF. The CDR3 region has the DNA TGTGCCAGTAGTTCAAGGACAGGGGGCGGTGGAGCTTTCTTT.